The 25 T cell receptor beta chains presented below share a single source sample, sequenced in a study of siplizumab effects on memory and regulatory T cells. The method was immunoSEQ multiplex PCR; TCRdb's version includes in-frame clones alone and lacks a portion of them. Altogether approximately 84,000 clones are present, 95% being singletons, with the ten largest covering 18%. Source material: CD8+ T cells sorted from blood. These receptor sequences come from a human donor in good health.

V is TRBV7-3 and J is TRBJ1-3; 8 bases agree with TRBD1. With V trimmed by 5 bases and J by 2 bases, 2 bases remained unmatched. CDR1 and CDR2 from the germline V gene are SGHTA and FQGTGA. The CDR3 runs 14 residues. The CDR3 sequence: CASSLQGAGNTIYF. The CDR3 nucleotides are TGTGCCAGCAGCCTACAGGGGGCTGGAAACACCATATATTTT.

The chain is built from TRBV15 and TRBJ2-1; 7 bases match TRBD2. This CDR3 is 13 amino acids long. Germline V lookup: CDR1 LNHNV, CDR2 YYDKDF (reference sequence). With V trimmed by 5 bases and J by 5 bases, 3 bases remained unmatched. CDR3 bases: TGTGCCACCAGCCCGGGAGGTGACAATGAGCAGTTCTTC. Its translation: CATSPGGDNEQFF.

This clone has just one count. The V call is TRBV4-1, the J call TRBJ2-7, with TRBD2 as a possible D gene (5 bases). Trimming stripped 4 bases from V and 3 bases from J, with 16 bases between. The CDR3 consists of 15 residues. Germline loops: CDR1 MGHRA, CDR2 YSYEKL. This chain's CDR3 is CASSPTIGGNYEQYF. CDR3 nucleotide sequence: TGCGCCAGCAGCCCGACCATCGGAGGTAACTACGAGCAGTACTTC.

The gene calls are TRBV10-1 and TRBJ2-1; D ambiguous. Germline-derived CDR1 and CDR2 are WNHNN and SYGVQD (reference sequence). This CDR3 comprises 14 residues. V was shortened by 5 bases and J by 0 bases, with 8 bases between the two germline ends. The CDR3 DNA sequence: TGCGCCAGCAGTAACTACCCCTCCTACAATGAGCAGTTCTTC. Translated: CASSNYPSYNEQFF.

This chain joins TRBV19 and TRBJ2-7, with D perhaps TRBD2 (6 bases). The CDR3 consists of 13 residues. Per germline, CDR1 LNHDA and CDR2 SQIVND (reference sequence). V was trimmed by 4 bases and J by 5 bases, leaving 12 bases between them. CDR3 bases: TGTGCCAGTAGTAGGAGCGGAGGGAACGAGCAGTACTTC. The encoded protein is CASSRSGGNEQYF. The variable domain in full, completed from reference TRBV19 and TRBJ2-7, reads DGGITQSPKYLFRKEGQNVTLSCEQNLNHDAMYWYRQDPGQGLRLIYYSQIVNDFQKGDIAEGYSVSREKKESFPLTVTSAQKNPTAFYLCASSRSGGNEQYFGPGTRLTVT.

The rearrangement joins TRBV27 to TRBJ2-1; D may be TRBD1 or TRBD2 (6 bases each). The CDR3 covers 14 residues. V lost 6 bases to trimming and J lost 8 bases, with 17 bases between them. From germline, CDR1 is MNHEY and CDR2 SMNVEV (reference sequence). In DNA, the CDR3 is TGTGCCAGCAGGATGGGGGGCAAGTGGTATGAGCAGTTCTTC. Translation gives CASRMGGKWYEQFF.

V usage is TRBV5-1 and J usage is TRBJ1-5; D unresolved. With 0 bases removed from V and 0 bases from J, the gap between germline ends came to 7 bases. From germline, CDR1 is SGHRS and CDR2 YFSETQ. This CDR3 contains 15 residues. The DNA for the CDR3 is TGCGCCAGCAGCTTGGAGGGATATAGCAATCAGCCCCAGCATTTT. Its translation is CASSLEGYSNQPQHF.

V usage is TRBV5-1 and J usage is TRBJ2-1; no clear D. V lost 1 base to trimming and J lost 6 bases, with 14 bases between them. Germline V gene sequence: CDR1 SGHRS, CDR2 YFSETQ. The CDR3 extends over 15 amino acids. CDR3 sequence reads: CASSLSGQLTNEQFF. The CDR3 bases are TGCGCCAGCAGCTTGTCCGGCCAACTCACCAATGAGCAGTTCTTC.

The chain uses TRBV11-2 and TRBJ2-7; TRBD2 matches 14 bases. The CDR3 has 14 residues. V lost 4 bases and J lost 5; bases outside the gene matches: 1. CDR1 is SGHAT and CDR2 is FQNNGV in the germline V gene. The CDR3 DNA reads as TGTGCCAGCAGCTGGGGACTAGCGGGAGACGAGCAGTACTTC. Translated: CASSWGLAGDEQYF.

V and J are TRBV13 and TRBJ2-2, with a weak D call TRBD2 (6 bases). Germline V gene data show CDR1 as PRHDT and CDR2 as FYEKMQ (reference sequence). This CDR3 is 16 amino acids long. V was trimmed by 5 bases and J by 4 bases, leaving 17 bases between them. CDR3 sequence: CASSQGPSAVTGELFF. CDR3 sequence (DNA): TGTGCCAGCAGCCAAGGTCCTAGCGCGGTCACCGGGGAGCTGTTTTTT.

The genes are TRBV14 and TRBJ1-2, with D hard to call. The CDR3 consists of 14 residues. Trimming left V 0 bases short and J 4 bases short, with 9 bases between. Germline lookup yields CDR1 SGHDN and CDR2 FVKESK. CDR3 sequence (DNA): TGTGCCAGCAGCCAAGATCCTGGCTTCTATGGCTACACCTTC. Its translation is CASSQDPGFYGYTF.

The chain carries TRBV25-1 and TRBJ1-2, with 8 bases lining up with TRBD1. The V and J ends lost 5 bases and 0 bases, in that order; junction bases with no gene match: 11. CDR1 and CDR2 from the germline V gene are MGHDK and SYGVNS. This CDR3 has 17 residues. CDR3 sequence reads: CASSSRQGPFSNYGYTF. In DNA, the CDR3 is TGTGCCAGCAGTTCCCGACAGGGGCCCTTCTCTAACTATGGCTACACCTTC.

The chain joins TRBV7-8 to TRBJ1-2; tentatively, D is TRBD1 (6 bases). The V end was cut by 6 bases, the J end by 5 bases, with 16 bases between. CDR1 and CDR2 from the germline V gene are SGHVS and FQNEAQ. There are 14 residues in the CDR3. The DNA of the CDR3 is TGTGCCAGCAGTGAGGGGGGAGTCTCGTATGGCTACACCTTC. Translation: CASSEGGVSYGYTF. Full variable domain (remainder filled in from reference TRBV7-8 and TRBJ1-2): GAGVSQSPRYKVAKRGQDVALRCDPISGHVSLFWYQQALGQGPEFLTYFQNEAQLDKSGLPSDRFFAERPEGSVSTLKIQRTQQEDSAVYLCASSEGGVSYGYTFGSGTRLTVV.

The gene calls are TRBV7-9 and TRBJ2-7, with D maybe TRBD2 (6 bases). Germline assignment: CDR1 SEHNR and CDR2 FQNEAQ (reference sequence). This CDR3 contains 15 residues. Trimming took off 6 bases at V and 3 bases at J, with 18 bases between the two ends. The CDR3 loop is CASSERVVADYEQYF. The DNA for the CDR3 is TGTGCCAGCAGTGAACGGGTTGTAGCGGACTACGAGCAGTACTTC.

The rearrangement links TRBV9 to TRBJ2-7; TRBD2 aligns across 11 bases. Trimming took 0 bases from V and 1 from J; bases not matched to a gene: 3. The CDR3 totals 16 residues. Germline V gives CDR1 SGDLS, CDR2 YYNGEE. This chain's CDR3 is CASSVGGTSGSYEQYF. In nucleotides, the CDR3 is TGTGCCAGCAGCGTAGGAGGGACTAGCGGTTCCTACGAGCAGTACTTC.

The CDR3 DNA reads as TGTGCCAGCAGCTTAGCAGGGCCAGGGGCCAACGTCCTGACTTTC. Its protein product is CASSLAGPGANVLTF. This sequence joins TRBV7-9 and TRBJ2-6; D unresolved. The CDR3 runs to 15 residues. V lost 0 bases and J lost 4, with 7 bases in between. Germline CDR1 and CDR2: SEHNR and FQNEAQ (reference sequence).

This clone was counted a single time. The chain recombines TRBV19 with TRBJ2-1; 9 nucleotides line up with TRBD2. CDR3 length: 16 residues. CDR1 is LNHDA and CDR2 is SQIVND in the germline V gene (reference sequence). Trimming cost V 3 bases and J 2 bases; bases outside gene matches: 5. The CDR3 loop reads CASSILGLATYNEQFF. The CDR3 DNA sequence: TGTGCCAGTAGTATCTTAGGACTAGCGACCTACAATGAGCAGTTCTTC.

V is TRBV19 and J is TRBJ2-2; TRBD1 agrees at 9 bases. With 7 bases clipped from V and 2 bases from J, the junction kept 5 bases outside the gene matches. Germline CDR1 LNHDA, CDR2 SQIVND (reference sequence). The CDR3 length is 15 residues. The CDR3 spells CASIPDRGNTGELFF. DNA for the CDR3: TGTGCCAGTATCCCGGACAGGGGCAACACCGGGGAGCTGTTTTTT.

The chain recombines TRBV10-2 with TRBJ2-7, with TRBD2 identical over 10 bases. The junction had 11 bases not matched to a gene; V was cut back by 4 bases and J by 11 bases. The CDR3 consists of 14 residues. Germline assignment: CDR1 WSHSY and CDR2 SAAADI. CDR3 region: CASSVGLAAFLEYF. For the CDR3, the DNA is TGCGCCAGCAGTGTAGGACTAGCGGCCTTTTTGGAGTACTTC.

The chain joins TRBV2 to TRBJ1-3; 7 nucleotides match TRBD1. The CDR3 loop spans 13 amino acids. In germline, CDR1 is SNHLY, CDR2 FYNNEI. The J segment lost 4 bases and the V segment lost 6 bases, leaving 3 bases of the junction unmatched. CDR3 residues: CASSGTEGNTIYF. The CDR3 coding sequence is TGTGCCAGCAGCGGGACAGAAGGAAACACCATATATTTT.

The gene calls are TRBV19 and TRBJ2-5; 13 bases are shared with TRBD2. CDR1 and CDR2 from the germline V gene are LNHDA and SQIVND (reference sequence). V dropped 5 bases and J dropped 6; count of bases not matched to a gene: 12. This CDR3 has 17 amino acids. The CDR3 DNA sequence: TGTGCCAGTAGTCCCGACCCCGGACTAGCGGGAGTAAAGACCCAGTACTTC. The encoded protein is CASSPDPGLAGVKTQYF. Based on the CDR3 plus reference TRBV19 and TRBJ2-5, the full variable domain is DGGITQSPKYLFRKEGQNVTLSCEQNLNHDAMYWYRQDPGQGLRLIYYSQIVNDFQKGDIAEGYSVSREKKESFPLTVTSAQKNPTAFYLCASSPDPGLAGVKTQYFGPGTRLLVL.

This sequence joins TRBV7-9 and TRBJ2-1; D call uncertain. Per germline, CDR1 SEHNR and CDR2 FQNEAQ (reference sequence). The CDR3 has 11 residues. With 1 base removed from V and 10 bases from J, the gap between germline ends came to 5 bases. The chain's CDR3 is CASSLDVEQFF. Written as DNA, the CDR3 is TGTGCCAGCAGCTTAGACGTAGAGCAGTTCTTC.

J is TRBJ2-7 and V is TRBV7-6; D is unclear. The CDR3 spans 16 residues. V was trimmed by 0 bases and J by 2 bases, leaving 14 bases between them. Germline V gene lookup returns CDR1 SGHVS and CDR2 FNYEAQ. CDR3 in amino acids: CASSLAGGAPTYEQYF. CDR3 nucleotide sequence: TGTGCCAGCAGCTTAGCGGGCGGAGCTCCTACCTACGAGCAGTACTTC. The variable domain in full, completed from reference TRBV7-6 and TRBJ2-7, reads GAGVSQSPRYKVTKRGQDVALRCDPISGHVSLYWYRQALGQGPEFLTYFNYEAQQDKSGLPNDRFSAERPEGSISTLTIQRTEQRDSAMYRCASSLAGGAPTYEQYFGPGTRLTVT.

The chain couples TRBV7-9 to TRBJ2-1, with D possibly matching TRBD2 (6 bases). The CDR3 runs 16 residues. Germline CDR1 reads SEHNR; CDR2 reads FQNEAQ (reference sequence). V was shortened by 6 bases and J by 2 bases, with 17 bases between the two germline ends. In nucleotides, the CDR3 is TGTGCCAGCAGTCAAGACGTAGCGGCCCCCTACAATGAGCAGTTCTTC. It yields the protein CASSQDVAAPYNEQFF.

V is TRBV7-9 and J is TRBJ2-7, with a possible D match to TRBD1 (6 bases). This CDR3 contains 15 residues. V dropped 5 bases and J dropped 0 bases, with 14 bases sitting between them. Germline CDR1 and CDR2: SEHNR and FQNEAQ (reference sequence). The CDR3 reads CASSQGRSSSYEQYF. The CDR3 bases are TGTGCCAGCAGCCAGGGGAGATCGAGCTCCTACGAGCAGTACTTC.